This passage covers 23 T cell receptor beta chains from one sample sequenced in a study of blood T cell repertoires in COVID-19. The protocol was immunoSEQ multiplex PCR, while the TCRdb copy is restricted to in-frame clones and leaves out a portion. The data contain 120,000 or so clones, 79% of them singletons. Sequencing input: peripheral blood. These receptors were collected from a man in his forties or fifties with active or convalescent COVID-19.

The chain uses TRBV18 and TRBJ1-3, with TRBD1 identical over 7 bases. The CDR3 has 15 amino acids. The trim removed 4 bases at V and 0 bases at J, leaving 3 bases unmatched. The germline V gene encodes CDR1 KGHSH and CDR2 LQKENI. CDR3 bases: TGTGCCAGCTCACAGACAGGGAGCTCTGGAAACACCATATATTTT. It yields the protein CASSQTGSSGNTIYF. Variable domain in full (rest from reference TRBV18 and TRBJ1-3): NAGVMQNPRHLVRRRGQEARLRCSPMKGHSHVYWYRQLPEEGLKFMVYLQKENIIDESGMPKERFSAEFPKEGPSILRIQQVVRGDSAAYFCASSQTGSSGNTIYFGEGSWLTVV.

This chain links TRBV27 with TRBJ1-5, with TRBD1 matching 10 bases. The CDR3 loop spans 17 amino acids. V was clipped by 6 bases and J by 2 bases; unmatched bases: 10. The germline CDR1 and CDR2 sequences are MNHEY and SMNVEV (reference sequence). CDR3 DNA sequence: TGTGCCAGCAGGAGCTTCGGGACAGGGGAAGGCAATCAGCCCCAGCATTTT. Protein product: CASRSFGTGEGNQPQHF.

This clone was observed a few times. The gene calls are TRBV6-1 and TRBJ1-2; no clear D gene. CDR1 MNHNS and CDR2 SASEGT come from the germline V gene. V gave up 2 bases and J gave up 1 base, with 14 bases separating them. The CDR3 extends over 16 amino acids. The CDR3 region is CASSEIGEGINYGYTF. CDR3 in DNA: TGTGCCAGCAGTGAAATAGGAGAGGGCATTAACTATGGCTACACCTTC.

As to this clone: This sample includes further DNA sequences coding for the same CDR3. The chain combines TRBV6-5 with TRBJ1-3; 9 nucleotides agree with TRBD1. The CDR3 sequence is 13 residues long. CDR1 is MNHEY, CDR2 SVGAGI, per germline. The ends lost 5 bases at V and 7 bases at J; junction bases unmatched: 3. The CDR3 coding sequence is TGTGCCAGCAGTAAGACAGGGGGGAACACCATATATTTT. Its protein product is CASSKTGGNTIYF.

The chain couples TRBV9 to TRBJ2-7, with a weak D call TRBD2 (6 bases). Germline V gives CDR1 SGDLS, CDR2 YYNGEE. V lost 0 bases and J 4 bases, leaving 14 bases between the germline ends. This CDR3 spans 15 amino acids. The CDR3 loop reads CASSVETGEQYEQYF. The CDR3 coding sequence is TGTGCCAGCAGCGTAGAGACGGGAGAGCAGTACGAGCAGTACTTC.

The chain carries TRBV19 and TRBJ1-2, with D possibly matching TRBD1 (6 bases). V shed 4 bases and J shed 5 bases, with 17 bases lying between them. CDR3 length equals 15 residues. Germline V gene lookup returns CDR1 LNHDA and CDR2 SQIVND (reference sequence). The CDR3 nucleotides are TGTGCCAGTAGTACCTCACAGGGCTGGATATATGGCTACACCTTC. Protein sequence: CASSTSQGWIYGYTF.

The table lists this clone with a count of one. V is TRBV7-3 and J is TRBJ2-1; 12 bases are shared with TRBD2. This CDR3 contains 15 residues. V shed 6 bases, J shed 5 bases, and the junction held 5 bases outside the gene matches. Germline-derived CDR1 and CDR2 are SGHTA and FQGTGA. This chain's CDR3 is CASSLAGGPNNEQFF. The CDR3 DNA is TGTGCCAGCAGTCTAGCGGGAGGGCCAAACAATGAGCAGTTCTTC.

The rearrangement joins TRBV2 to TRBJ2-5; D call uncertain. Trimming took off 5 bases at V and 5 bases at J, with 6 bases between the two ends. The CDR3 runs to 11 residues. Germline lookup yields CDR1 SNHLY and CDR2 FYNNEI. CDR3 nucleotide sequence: TGTGCCAGCAGTTACGGGGAGACCCAGTACTTC. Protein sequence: CASSYGETQYF.

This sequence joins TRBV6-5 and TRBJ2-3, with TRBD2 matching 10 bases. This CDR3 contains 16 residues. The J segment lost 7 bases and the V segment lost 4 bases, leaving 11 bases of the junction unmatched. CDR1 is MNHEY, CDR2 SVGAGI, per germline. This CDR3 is CASSSLSGRAVYTQYF. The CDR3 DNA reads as TGTGCCAGCAGTTCACTGAGCGGGAGGGCCGTATATACGCAGTATTTT.

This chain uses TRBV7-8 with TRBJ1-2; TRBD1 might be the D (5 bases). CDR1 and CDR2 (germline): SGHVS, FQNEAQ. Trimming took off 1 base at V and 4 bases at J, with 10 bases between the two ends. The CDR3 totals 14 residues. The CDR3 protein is CASSLVGLSYGYTF. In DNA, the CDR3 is TGTGCCAGCAGCTTAGTGGGACTGAGCTATGGCTACACCTTC.

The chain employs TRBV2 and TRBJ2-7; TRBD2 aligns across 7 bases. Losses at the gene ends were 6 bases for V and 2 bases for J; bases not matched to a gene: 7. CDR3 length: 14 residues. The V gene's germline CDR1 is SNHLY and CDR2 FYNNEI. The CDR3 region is CASRYRDYPYEQYF. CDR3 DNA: TGTGCCAGCAGATACCGGGACTATCCCTACGAGCAGTACTTC.

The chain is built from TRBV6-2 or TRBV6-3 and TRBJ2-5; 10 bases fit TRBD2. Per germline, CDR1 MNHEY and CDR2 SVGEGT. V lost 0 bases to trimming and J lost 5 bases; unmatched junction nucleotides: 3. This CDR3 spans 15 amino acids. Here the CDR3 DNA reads TGTGCCAGCAGTTACTCCAGCGGGGGGGTGGAGACCCAGTACTTC. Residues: CASSYSSGGVETQYF.

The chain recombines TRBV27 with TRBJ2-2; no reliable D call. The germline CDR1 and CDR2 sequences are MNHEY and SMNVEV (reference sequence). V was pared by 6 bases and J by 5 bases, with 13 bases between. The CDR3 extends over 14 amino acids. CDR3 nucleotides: TGTGCCAGCAGCCCTTACACACAAACCGGGGAGCTGTTTTTT. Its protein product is CASSPYTQTGELFF.

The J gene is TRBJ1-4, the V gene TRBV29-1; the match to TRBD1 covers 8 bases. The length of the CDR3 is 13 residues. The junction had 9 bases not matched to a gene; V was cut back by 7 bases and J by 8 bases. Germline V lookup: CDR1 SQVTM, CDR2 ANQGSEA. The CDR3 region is CSARTGKNEKLFF. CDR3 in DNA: TGCAGCGCTAGGACAGGGAAGAACGAAAAACTGTTTTTT.

The CDR3 nucleotides are TGTGCCACCGGGACTAGCGGGAGGGGATCCGAGCAGTACTTC. The encoded protein is CATGTSGRGSEQYF. V is TRBV21-1 and J is TRBJ2-7; the table's D call of TRBD2 was not tested on the DNA. TRBV21-1 is shown as a pseudogene. The CDR3 runs to 14 residues.

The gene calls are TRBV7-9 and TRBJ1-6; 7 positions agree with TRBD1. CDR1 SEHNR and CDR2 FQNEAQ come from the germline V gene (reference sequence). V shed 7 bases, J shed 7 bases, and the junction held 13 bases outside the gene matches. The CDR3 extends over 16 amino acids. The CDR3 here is CASIWGTGQLNSPLHF. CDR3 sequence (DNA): TGTGCCAGCATCTGGGGGACGGGACAGTTAAATTCACCCCTCCACTTT.

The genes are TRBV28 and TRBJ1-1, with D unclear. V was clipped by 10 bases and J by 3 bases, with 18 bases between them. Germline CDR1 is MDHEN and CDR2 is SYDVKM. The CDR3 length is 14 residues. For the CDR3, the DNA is TGTGCCACCCTATTTCGCAGCGGGGACACTGAAGCTTTCTTT. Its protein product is CATLFRSGDTEAFF.

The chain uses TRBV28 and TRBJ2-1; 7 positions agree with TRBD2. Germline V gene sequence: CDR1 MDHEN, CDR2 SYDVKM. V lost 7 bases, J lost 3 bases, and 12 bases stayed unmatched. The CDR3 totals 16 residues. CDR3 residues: CASTATSPSFYNEQFF. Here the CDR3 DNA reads TGTGCCAGCACTGCGACTAGCCCCTCCTTCTACAATGAGCAGTTCTTC.

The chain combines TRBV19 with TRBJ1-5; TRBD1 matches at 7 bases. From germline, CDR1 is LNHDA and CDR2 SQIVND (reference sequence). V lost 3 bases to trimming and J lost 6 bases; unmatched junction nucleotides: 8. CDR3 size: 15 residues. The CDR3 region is CASSMGGTALQPQHF. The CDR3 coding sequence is TGTGCCAGTAGTATGGGCGGGACAGCTCTTCAGCCCCAGCATTTT.

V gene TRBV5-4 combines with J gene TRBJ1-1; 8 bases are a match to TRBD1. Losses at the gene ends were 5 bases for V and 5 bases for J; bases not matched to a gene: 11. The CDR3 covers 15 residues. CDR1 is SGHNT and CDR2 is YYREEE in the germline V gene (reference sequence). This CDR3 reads CASSKDQGAVTEAFF. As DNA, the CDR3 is TGTGCCAGCAGTAAAGACCAGGGGGCGGTTACTGAAGCTTTCTTT.

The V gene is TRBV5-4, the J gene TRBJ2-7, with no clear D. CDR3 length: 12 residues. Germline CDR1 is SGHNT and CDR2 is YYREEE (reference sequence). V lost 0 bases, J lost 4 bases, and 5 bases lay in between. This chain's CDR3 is CASSLDLYEQYF. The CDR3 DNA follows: TGTGCCAGCAGCTTGGACTTATACGAGCAGTACTTC.

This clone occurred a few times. CDR3 in DNA: TGTGCCAGCAGCTACACTGGAGATGACGAGACCCAGTACTTC. It translates to CASSYTGDDETQYF. The chain carries TRBV3-1 (or the pseudogene TRBV3-2) and TRBJ2-5; no definite D call. This CDR3 has 14 amino acids. Trimming took off 5 bases at V and 5 bases at J, with 15 bases between the two ends. The germline V gene encodes CDR1 LGHDT and CDR2 YNNKEL (reference sequence).

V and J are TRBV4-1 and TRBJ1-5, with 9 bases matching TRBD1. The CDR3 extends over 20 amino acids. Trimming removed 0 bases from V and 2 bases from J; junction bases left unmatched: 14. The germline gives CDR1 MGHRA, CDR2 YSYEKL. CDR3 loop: CASSQEGTGSIPVGNQPQHF. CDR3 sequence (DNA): TGCGCCAGCAGCCAAGAGGGGACAGGGTCTATCCCCGTAGGCAATCAGCCCCAGCATTTT.